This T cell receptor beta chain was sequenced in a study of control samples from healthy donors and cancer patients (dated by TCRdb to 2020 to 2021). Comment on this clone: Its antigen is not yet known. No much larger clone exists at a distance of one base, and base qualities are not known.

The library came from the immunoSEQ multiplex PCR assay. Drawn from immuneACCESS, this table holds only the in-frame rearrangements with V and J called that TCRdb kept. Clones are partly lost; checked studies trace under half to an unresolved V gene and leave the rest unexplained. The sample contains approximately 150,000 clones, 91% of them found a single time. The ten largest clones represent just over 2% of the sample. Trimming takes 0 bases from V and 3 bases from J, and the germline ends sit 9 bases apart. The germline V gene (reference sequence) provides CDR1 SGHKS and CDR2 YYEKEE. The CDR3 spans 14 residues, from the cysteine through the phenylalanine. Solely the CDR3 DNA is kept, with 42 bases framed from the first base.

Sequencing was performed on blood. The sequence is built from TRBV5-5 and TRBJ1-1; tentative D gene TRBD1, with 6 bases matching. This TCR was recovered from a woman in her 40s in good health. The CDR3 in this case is CASSLEGGHTEAFF. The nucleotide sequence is TGTGCCAGCAGCTTGGAGGGGGGACACACTGAAGCTTTCTTT. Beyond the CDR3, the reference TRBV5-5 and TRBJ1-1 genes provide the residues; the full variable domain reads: DAGVTQSPTHLIKTRGQQVTLRCSPISGHKSVSWYQQVLGQGPQFIFQYYEKEERGRGNFPDRFSARQFPNYSSELNVNALLLGDSALYLCASSLEGGHTEAFFGQGTRLTVV.